The source of this T cell receptor beta chain is a study of T-cell reconstitution after alpha-beta-depleted transplantation in children. Germline V CDR1 and CDR2: MGHRA, YSYEKL. V was pared by 1 base and J by 4 bases, with 7 bases of the junction left unmatched. The CDR3 sequence is 17 residues long. Preparing the TCRbeta library involved the use of unique molecular identifiers. TCRdb passed the PCR reads through MiXCR, listing each CDR3 protein once. The table includes roughly 190,000 distinct CDR3 sequences, 13% to 15% detected once. The material sequenced was PBMCs from the stem cell graft donor, taken from the stem cell graft. The TCR sequence derives from a human donor who donated a stem cell graft to a child with acute lymphoblastic leukemia. The chain joins TRBV4-1 to TRBJ2-5; 12 nucleotides match TRBD2. The CDR3: CASSQVTSGSVRETQYF. The CDR3 DNA reads as TGCGCCAGCAGCCAAGTGACTAGCGGGAGCGTGAGAGAGACCCAGTACTTC.